Each of the 26 T cell receptor beta chains below was sequenced from the same sample in a study of identical twins. TCRdb fed the 5' RACE reads into MiXCR, producing one record per CDR3 protein. The sample holds 220,000 or so distinct CDR3 sequences, around 6.6% seen once. This sample also appeared in a second study, on yellow fever vaccine responses in identical twins.

The source material was memory (CD45RO+) T cells sorted from blood. The receptors derive from a woman aged 18-29 years in good health.

This chain joins TRBV2 and TRBJ2-1; 8 positions match TRBD1. The V segment lost 4 bases and the J segment 3 bases; nucleotides outside the gene matches: 5. Germline CDR1 and CDR2: SNHLY and FYNNEI. The CDR3 runs to 15 residues. CDR3 in amino acids: CASSASGGSYNEQFF. In DNA form, the CDR3 reads TGTGCCAGCAGTGCTTCAGGGGGCAGCTACAATGAGCAGTTCTTC.

This clonotype occurred many times. The genes are TRBV20-1 and TRBJ2-3; the D gene is possibly TRBD1 (6 bases). Germline loops: CDR1 DFQATT, CDR2 SNEGSKA (reference sequence). The CDR3 is made up of 14 amino acids. V lost 7 bases to trimming and J lost 0 bases, with 14 bases between them. This CDR3 is CSVPLGASTDTQYF. CDR3 bases: TGCAGTGTCCCACTGGGGGCTAGCACAGATACGCAGTATTTT.

The J gene is TRBJ2-1, the V gene TRBV20-1; 8 bases map to TRBD2. Trimming cost V 7 bases and J 0 bases; bases outside gene matches: 11. The CDR3 totals 16 residues. The germline V gene encodes CDR1 DFQATT and CDR2 SNEGSKA (reference sequence). CDR3 protein: CSVKRPLAASYNEQFF. In DNA, the CDR3 is TGCAGTGTAAAAAGGCCACTAGCGGCCTCCTACAATGAGCAGTTCTTC.

The rearrangement joins TRBV3-1 to TRBJ1-1; D possibly corresponds to TRBD1 (5 bases). Trimming took off 2 bases at V and 10 bases at J, with 20 bases between the two ends. The CDR3 covers 15 residues. Germline V gene lookup returns CDR1 LGHDT and CDR2 YNNKEL (reference sequence). The CDR3 is CASSQIGGSPQGAFF. CDR3 sequence (DNA): TGTGCCAGCAGCCAAATCGGGGGGTCGCCTCAGGGAGCTTTCTTT.

This clonotype has a handful of counts. The gene calls are TRBV7-2 and TRBJ2-7, with D maybe TRBD2 (5 bases). V was shortened by 2 bases and J by 2 bases, with 10 bases between the two germline ends. CDR3 length equals 14 residues. The germline V gene encodes CDR1 SGHTA and CDR2 FQGNSA. CDR3 in amino acids: CASSLSSIAYEQYF. CDR3 sequence (DNA): TGTGCCAGCAGCTTATCTAGCATCGCCTACGAGCAGTACTTC.

Ten or more counts support this clonotype. This chain joins TRBV5-1 and TRBJ1-1; D gene ambiguous. This CDR3 has 15 amino acids. With 0 bases removed from V and 0 bases from J, the gap between germline ends came to 9 bases. Germline CDR1 is SGHRS and CDR2 is YFSETQ. The CDR3 region has the DNA TGCGCCAGCAGCTTGGAGGTGCGGATGAACACTGAAGCTTTCTTT. This gives the protein CASSLEVRMNTEAFF.

This clonotype has a count of ten or more. The V and J genes are TRBV5-1 and TRBJ1-1; D is uncertain. This CDR3 comprises 14 residues. Between the trimmed V and J ends, which lost 7 bases and 1 base, there was a span of 14 bases. Per the germline V gene, CDR1 is SGHRS and CDR2 is YFSETQ. The CDR3 sequence: CASRPSGQNTEAFF. DNA of the CDR3: TGCGCCAGCCGACCTTCTGGCCAGAACACTGAAGCTTTCTTT.

This clonotype was detected many times. V gene TRBV6-1 combines with J gene TRBJ2-5; a weak D match, TRBD2 (6 bases). In germline, CDR1 is MNHNS, CDR2 SASEGT. The ends were cut back, 7 bases at V and 4 bases at J, with 10 bases in the middle. CDR3 size: 12 residues. In nucleotides, the CDR3 is TGTGCCAGCATCCTGGGAGGAGAGACCCAGTACTTC. Translating gives CASILGGETQYF.

This clonotype was counted at least ten times. The chain combines TRBV12-3 or TRBV12-4 with TRBJ1-5; maybe TRBD1 (5 bases). This CDR3 is built from 15 residues. V lost 4 bases and J 7 bases, leaving 17 bases between the germline ends. The CDR3, as DNA: TGTGCCAGCAGTTCATCCGGGACGGTAATGCAGCCCCAGCATTTT. Translating it yields CASSSSGTVMQPQHF.

This clonotype was detected a few times. The germline gene is not matched at one end of the junction; a read error may be the cause. The J gene is TRBJ1-4, the V gene TRBV6-1; D is ambiguous. Germline assignment: CDR1 MNHNS and CDR2 SASEGT. The CDR3 runs 14 residues. The CDR3 coding sequence is TGTGCCAGCAGTGACGGGTCTACTAGTGAAAAACTGTTTTTT. Translating gives CASSDGSTSEKLFF.

This clonotype appeared a few times. In nucleotides, the CDR3 is TGTGCCAGCAGCCCCGGGCGGGGACTAGCGGGGTCGCGAGAGACCCAGTACTTC. This encodes CASSPGRGLAGSRETQYF. The V call is TRBV11-2, the J call TRBJ2-5, with 13 bases that match TRBD2. Germline loops: CDR1 SGHAT, CDR2 FQNNGV. Losses at the gene ends were 5 bases for V and 4 bases for J; bases not matched to a gene: 13. The CDR3 consists of 18 residues.

In its sample, this clonotype was seen a few times. This rearrangement joins TRBV15 to TRBJ2-1; D gene uncertain. The CDR3 contains 15 residues. From germline, CDR1 is LNHNV and CDR2 YYDKDF (reference sequence). Trimming shortened V by 5 bases and J by 2 bases, and 13 bases separated the two germline ends. The CDR3 is CATSLAAGPYNEQFF. DNA for the CDR3: TGTGCCACCAGCCTGGCGGCCGGGCCCTACAATGAGCAGTTCTTC.

In its sample, this clonotype was seen a few times. This chain links TRBV18 with TRBJ2-3, with D tentatively TRBD1 (5 bases). The V and J ends lost 0 bases and 3 bases respectively, with 10 bases between them. The CDR3 totals 15 residues. Germline V lookup: CDR1 KGHSH, CDR2 LQKENI. Here the CDR3 reads CASSPPGVGTDTQYF. Written as DNA, the CDR3 is TGTGCCAGCTCACCACCAGGGGTCGGAACAGATACGCAGTATTTT.

This clonotype was counted ten times or more. This rearrangement joins TRBV5-1 to TRBJ2-5, with a tentative D call TRBD2 (6 bases). CDR1 is SGHRS and CDR2 is YFSETQ in the germline V gene. The CDR3 runs to 14 residues. V dropped 4 bases and J dropped 0 bases, with 10 bases sitting between them. In nucleotides, the CDR3 is TGCGCCAGCAGCACCGGGACTGACCAAGAGACCCAGTACTTC. Translation gives CASSTGTDQETQYF.

V and J are TRBV11-2 and TRBJ2-7; perhaps TRBD1 as D (6 bases). V gave up 0 bases and J gave up 2 bases, with 17 bases separating them. This CDR3 comprises 17 residues. Germline V CDR1 and CDR2: SGHAT, FQNNGV. The CDR3 region is CASSLDDSGVFAYEQYF. The CDR3 nucleotides are TGTGCCAGCAGCTTAGATGACTCAGGGGTTTTTGCCTACGAGCAGTACTTC.

J is TRBJ2-7 and V is TRBV5-6; 7 nucleotides agree with TRBD1. CDR3 length equals 12 residues. V gave up 4 bases and J gave up 5 bases; unmatched junction bases: 3. Germline CDR1 reads SGHDT; CDR2 reads YYEEEE. The CDR3, as DNA: TGTGCCAGCAGCCCCGGGACAGACGAGCAGTACTTC. Protein: CASSPGTDEQYF.

The sample holds a few counts of this clonotype. The rearrangement links TRBV11-2 to TRBJ2-1; 8 nucleotides match TRBD1. Trimming removed 5 bases from V and 2 bases from J; junction bases left unmatched: 5. The germline gives CDR1 SGHAT, CDR2 FQNNGV. The CDR3 is 15 residues long. This CDR3 is CASSPDRDPYNEQFF. The CDR3 bases are TGTGCCAGCAGCCCGGACAGGGACCCCTACAATGAGCAGTTCTTC.

This clonotype showed up just a few times. CDR3 sequence: CSARPDRGSYNSPLHF. CDR3 DNA: TGCAGTGCTCGACCCGACAGGGGCTCCTATAATTCACCCCTCCACTTT. The V gene is TRBV20-1, the J gene TRBJ1-6; 8 bases agree with TRBD1. The J segment lost 0 bases and the V segment lost 5 bases, leaving 6 bases of the junction unmatched. CDR3 length: 16 residues. Germline values: CDR1 DFQATT, CDR2 SNEGSKA (reference sequence).

This clonotype has only a few counts. The chain links TRBV5-5 to TRBJ2-2; D tentatively fits TRBD1 or TRBD2 (5 bases each). The CDR3 covers 16 residues. CDR1 and CDR2 (germline): SGHKS, YYEKEE (reference sequence). V shed 4 bases and J shed 8 bases, with 21 bases lying between them. CDR3 amino acids: CASSLLPGPTRGELFF. As DNA, the CDR3 is TGTGCCAGCAGCCTGCTCCCGGGACCCACCCGGGGGGAGCTGTTTTTT.

This clonotype was recorded a few times. V usage is TRBV6-5 and J usage is TRBJ1-3, with TRBD1 identical over 9 bases. CDR1 MNHEY and CDR2 SVGAGI come from the germline V gene. V was pared by 4 bases and J by 1 base, with 5 bases of the junction left unmatched. This CDR3 is built from 16 residues. The CDR3 sequence is CASSSPGQGSGNTIYF. The DNA for the CDR3 is TGTGCCAGCAGTTCCCCGGGACAGGGTTCTGGAAACACCATATATTTT.

This clonotype was counted many times. This chain joins TRBV7-9 and TRBJ1-1, with D possibly being TRBD1 (5 bases). There are 13 residues in the CDR3. Deletions cut 4 bases from V and 1 base from J, with 7 bases between. Germline V gene data show CDR1 as SEHNR and CDR2 as FQNEAQ (reference sequence). CDR3 residues: CASSWGENTEAFF. The DNA for the CDR3 is TGTGCCAGCAGCTGGGGCGAGAACACTGAAGCTTTCTTT.

This clonotype was counted only a few times. The gene calls are TRBV27 and TRBJ2-5; the D gene is possibly TRBD2 (7 bases). This CDR3 spans 14 amino acids. The germline V and J ends were trimmed by 5 bases and 3 bases, with 13 bases remaining between them. Germline V gene lookup returns CDR1 MNHEY and CDR2 SMNVEV (reference sequence). The CDR3 coding sequence is TGTGCCAGCAGTCGAACAGGGACTAAAGAGACCCAGTACTTC. It encodes CASSRTGTKETQYF.

This clonotype was detected only a few times. The rearrangement links TRBV6-5 to TRBJ2-7; TRBD2 agrees at 13 bases. The trim removed 2 bases at V and 3 bases at J, leaving 10 bases unmatched. The CDR3 runs to 18 residues. Germline values: CDR1 MNHEY, CDR2 SVGAGI. Written as DNA, the CDR3 is TGTGCCAGCAGTTACCTGCCCGGACTAGCGGGAGCCCACTACGAGCAGTACTTC. Amino acids: CASSYLPGLAGAHYEQYF.

The chain carries TRBV4-1 and TRBJ2-6; a possible D gene is TRBD1 (6 bases). Trimming pared 0 bases from V and 0 bases from J, leaving 12 bases between. Germline assignment: CDR1 MGHRA and CDR2 YSYEKL. This CDR3 contains 18 residues. CDR3 sequence reads: CASSQDPTGPSGANVLTF. DNA of the CDR3: TGCGCCAGCAGCCAAGATCCGACAGGCCCCTCTGGGGCCAACGTCCTGACTTTC.

This clonotype was seen more than once but under ten times. The V gene is TRBV20-1, the J gene TRBJ2-1, with 9 bases aligning to TRBD2. CDR1 is DFQATT and CDR2 is SNEGSKA in the germline V gene (reference sequence). J was trimmed by 7 bases and V by 1 base; bases with no gene match: 8. The CDR3 length is 15 residues. The CDR3 DNA reads as TGCAGTGCTAGAGCCCTAGCGGGAAGGGAGAATGAGCAGTTCTTC. Its protein is CSARALAGRENEQFF.

This clonotype was recorded a few times. The rearrangement joins TRBV20-1 to TRBJ2-1; tentatively, D is TRBD1 (5 bases). Germline V gives CDR1 DFQATT, CDR2 SNEGSKA (reference sequence). V lost 5 bases, J lost 8 bases, and 16 bases lay in between. The CDR3 runs to 13 residues. In DNA, the CDR3 is TGCAGTGCTCGGACACTCCAAGGGGATGAGCAGTTCTTC. Translating gives CSARTLQGDEQFF.